This TCR beta chain derives from a study of cytomegalovirus exposure and HLA in healthy donors. On this clone itself: The junction and the germline gene differ at one end; a read error may be behind it.

PCR was performed using 60 Vbeta and 13 Jbeta primers. Clones were read by immunoSEQ multiplex PCR, and TCRdb kept only the in-frame ones, dropping some. This specimen shows approximately 37,000 clones; the ten leading clones hold 3% to 4%. This TCR came from a male donor in good health and CMV-seronegative. Sequencing was done on a sample of PBMCs.

CDR3 in amino acids: CASSPGQGAIQPRHF. The CDR3 DNA reads TGTGCCAGCAGCCCGGGACAGGGGGCTATTCAGCCCCGGCATTTT. V usage is TRBV4-2 and J usage is TRBJ1-5, with 12 nucleotides matching TRBD1. There are 15 residues in the CDR3. Per germline, CDR1 LGHNA and CDR2 YNFKEQ.